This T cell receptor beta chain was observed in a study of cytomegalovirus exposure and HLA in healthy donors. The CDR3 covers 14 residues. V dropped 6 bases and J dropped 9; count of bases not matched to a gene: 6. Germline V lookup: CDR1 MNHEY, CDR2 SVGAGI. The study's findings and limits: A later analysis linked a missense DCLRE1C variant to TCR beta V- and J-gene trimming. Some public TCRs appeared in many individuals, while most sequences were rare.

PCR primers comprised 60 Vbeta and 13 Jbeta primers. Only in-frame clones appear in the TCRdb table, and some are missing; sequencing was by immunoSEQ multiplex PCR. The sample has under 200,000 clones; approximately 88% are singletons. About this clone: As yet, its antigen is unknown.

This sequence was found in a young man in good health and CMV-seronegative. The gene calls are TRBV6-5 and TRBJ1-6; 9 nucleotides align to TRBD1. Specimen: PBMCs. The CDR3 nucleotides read TGTGCCAGCAGCTTCACAGGGGGCGGTTCACCCCTCCACTTT. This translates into CASSFTGGGSPLHF.